Listed below are T cell receptor beta chains from one sample, sequenced in a study of graft-versus-host responses after intestinal transplantation. Sequenced by immunoSEQ multiplex PCR; TCRdb stores in-frame clones only, minus some. The sample has some 22,000 clones, over 40% seen once. The sequenced sample was alloreactive CD8+ T cells from a mixed lymphocyte reaction culture, obtained before intestinal transplant. The receptors were sampled from a human patient who received an intestinal transplant. CDR3s include the opening cysteine and the closing phenylalanine or tryptophan. The order of the fields is D gene, J gene, V gene, clone size, CDR3 DNA, CDR3 protein. A D gene is named only where the DNA matches it firmly. The size field is filled for only some rows; it gives once, few, many or a size class.

D: NA; J: TRBJ2-1; V: TRBV25-1; size: once; DNA: TGTGCCAGCAGTTACAGCTACAATGAGCAGTTCTTC; CDR3: CASSYSYNEQFF
D: NA; J: TRBJ2-7; V: TRBV6-6; size: NA; DNA: TGTGCCAGCAGTCGGGCGGAGGGGTACGAGCAGTACTTC; CDR3: CASSRAEGYEQYF
D: TRBD1; J: TRBJ2-5; V: TRBV28; size: once; DNA: TGTGCCAGCAGGGGGACAGCCAGCCTAGAGACCCAGTACTTC; CDR3: CASRGTASLETQYF
D: NA; J: TRBJ1-2; V: TRBV30; size: few; DNA: TGTGCCTGGGGAAGATTCTATAGGGGCTACACCTTC; CDR3: CAWGRFYRGYTF
D: NA; J: TRBJ1-3; V: TRBV27; size: NA; DNA: TGTGCCAGCAGTATGAGACCTGGAAACACCATATATTTT; CDR3: CASSMRPGNTIYF
D: NA; J: TRBJ2-1; V: TRBV9; size: NA; DNA: TGTGCCAGCAGCTCGCCTTACTATAGTGAGCAGTTCTTC; CDR3: CASSSPYYSEQFF
D: NA; J: TRBJ1-1; V: TRBV5-1; size: few; DNA: TGCGCCAGCAGCTTGGATCAGAACACTGAAGCTTTCTTT; CDR3: CASSLDQNTEAFF
D: TRBD1; J: TRBJ1-5; V: TRBV29-1; size: NA; DNA: TGCAGCGTTGTGACAGGGAATTTCGGACAGCCCCAGCATTTT; CDR3: CSVVTGNFGQPQHF
D: NA; J: TRBJ2-1; V: TRBV11-2; size: few; DNA: TGTGCCAGCAGCTTGACCTACCCCAACAATGAGCAGTTCTTC; CDR3: CASSLTYPNNEQFF
D: NA; J: TRBJ2-7; V: TRBV9; size: NA; DNA: TGTGCCAGCAGCGCAGGGGGGAGGTCCTACGAGCAGTACTTC; CDR3: CASSAGGRSYEQYF
D: NA; J: TRBJ1-1; V: TRBV4-2; size: few; DNA: TGTGCCAGCAGCTTGGTCGCAGGGCTGGGCACTGAAGCTTTCTTT; CDR3: CASSLVAGLGTEAFF
D: NA; J: TRBJ2-7; V: TRBV20-1; size: NA; DNA: TGCAGTGCTAGAGGTTTTGACGAGCAGTACTTC; CDR3: CSARGFDEQYF
D: TRBD2; J: TRBJ2-3; V: TRBV5-1; size: few; DNA: TGCGCCAGCAGCTTGGCGGGACTAGCGGGAGATACGCAGTATTTT; CDR3: CASSLAGLAGDTQYF
D: NA; J: TRBJ2-6; V: TRBV5-4; size: few; DNA: TGTGCCAGCAGCTTCCGGCGGAGCTCTGGGGCCAACGTCCTGACTTTC; CDR3: CASSFRRSSGANVLTF
D: NA; J: TRBJ2-7; V: TRBV6-1; size: NA; DNA: TGTGCCAGCAGTACCTCTACAACGCAGTACTTC; CDR3: CASSTSTTQYF
D: TRBD2; J: TRBJ2-7; V: TRBV4-2; size: NA; DNA: TGTGCCAGCAGCCACGTTTGGGGCGGGAGAGGATACGAGCAGTACTTC; CDR3: CASSHVWGGRGYEQYF
D: NA; J: TRBJ2-3; V: TRBV7-3; size: NA; DNA: TGTGCCAGCAGCTTCTTGGGGCTCCAGGATACGCAGTATTTT; CDR3: CASSFLGLQDTQYF
D: NA; J: TRBJ2-5; V: TRBV2; size: NA; DNA: TGTGCCAGCAAATCTCTGCGGACCCAGTACTTC; CDR3: CASKSLRTQYF
D: NA; J: TRBJ1-4; V: TRBV25-1; size: NA; DNA: TGTGCCAGCAGTGAATACGGGGGCTCCAATGAAAAACTGTTTTTT; CDR3: CASSEYGGSNEKLFF
D: TRBD2; J: TRBJ2-6; V: TRBV19; size: NA; DNA: TGTGCCAGTAGTCGGGGGGCTGGGGCCAACGTCCTGACTTTC; CDR3: CASSRGAGANVLTF
D: NA; J: TRBJ1-4; V: TRBV11-1; size: few; DNA: TGTGCCAGCAGCTTAGGTCAGGGAACTAATGAAAAACTGTTTTTT; CDR3: CASSLGQGTNEKLFF